Listed here is a single T cell receptor beta chain. What it binds is not known. Each cDNA molecule carried a unique molecular identifier. TCRdb ran MiXCR on the 5' RACE reads and lists one entry per CDR3 protein. The repertoire has fewer than 120,000 distinct CDR3 sequences, 10% to 15% of them found once; the top ten carry approximately 3.5%. The source of the sample is a study of early T cells in non-severe SARS-CoV-2 infection. Study-level information: Sequencing targeted bulk RNA from unsorted whole blood, leaving chains unpaired.

Study-wide results and limits: VDJdb matching skewed toward anti-spike CD8 responses, missing private and CD4 specificities.

This CDR3 spans 17 amino acids. V was shortened by 7 bases and J by 0 bases, with 19 bases between the two germline ends. The germline V gene has CDR1 SEHNR and CDR2 FQNEAQ (reference sequence). The origin of this receptor is an adult who was a healthcare worker with PCR-confirmed SARS-CoV-2 infection or an uninfected control (not recorded which). The sequencing used whole blood, collected at baseline. The V gene is TRBV7-9, the J gene TRBJ2-4; weak D call: TRBD1 (6 bases). This CDR3 reads CASTFQSTGRAKNIQYF. The CDR3 DNA reads TGTGCCAGCACCTTTCAGTCAACAGGGCGAGCCAAAAACATTCAGTACTTC. Together with reference TRBV7-9 and TRBJ2-4, the CDR3 gives the full variable domain: DTGVSQNPRHKITKRGQNVTFRCDPISEHNRLYWYRQTLGQGPEFLTYFQNEAQLEKSRLLSDRFSAERPKGSFSTLEIQRTEQGDSAMYLCASTFQSTGRAKNIQYFGAGTRLSVL.